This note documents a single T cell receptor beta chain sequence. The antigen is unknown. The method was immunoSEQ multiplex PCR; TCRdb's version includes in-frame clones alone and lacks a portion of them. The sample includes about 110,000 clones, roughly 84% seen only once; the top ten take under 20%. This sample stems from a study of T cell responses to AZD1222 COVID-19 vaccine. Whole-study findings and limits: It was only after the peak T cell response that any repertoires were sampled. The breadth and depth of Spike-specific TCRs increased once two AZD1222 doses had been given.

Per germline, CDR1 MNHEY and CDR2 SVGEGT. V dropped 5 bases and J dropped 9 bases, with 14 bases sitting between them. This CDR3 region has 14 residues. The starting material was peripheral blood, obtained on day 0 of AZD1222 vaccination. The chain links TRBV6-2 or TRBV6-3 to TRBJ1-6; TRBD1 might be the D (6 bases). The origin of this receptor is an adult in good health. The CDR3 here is CASSPGVPGSPLHF. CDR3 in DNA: TGTGCCAGCAGTCCAGGGGTCCCTGGTTCACCCCTCCACTTT.